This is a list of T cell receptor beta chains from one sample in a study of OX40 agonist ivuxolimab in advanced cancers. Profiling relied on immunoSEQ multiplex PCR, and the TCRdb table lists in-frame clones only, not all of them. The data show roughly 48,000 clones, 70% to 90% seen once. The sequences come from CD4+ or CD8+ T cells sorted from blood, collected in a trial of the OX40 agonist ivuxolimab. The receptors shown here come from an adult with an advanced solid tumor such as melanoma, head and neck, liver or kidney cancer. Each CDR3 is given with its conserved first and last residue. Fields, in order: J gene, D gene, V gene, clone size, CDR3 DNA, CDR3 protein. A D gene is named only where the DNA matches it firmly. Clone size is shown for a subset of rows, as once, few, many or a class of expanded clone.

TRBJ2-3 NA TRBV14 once TGTGCCAGCAGCCAATCGGCCGTCGTAGATACGCAGTATTTT CASSQSAVVDTQYF
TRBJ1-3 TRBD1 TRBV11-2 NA TGTGCCAGCAGCTTGACCCCGGGACAGCCCCTCTCTGGAAACACCATATATTTT CASSLTPGQPLSGNTIYF
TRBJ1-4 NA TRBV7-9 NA TGTGCCAGCAGCTTTTCAGGGGTTGGGGAAAAACTGTTTTTT CASSFSGVGEKLFF
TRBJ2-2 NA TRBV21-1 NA TGTGCCATAATCCTCCGGCGGAACACCGGGGAGCTGTTTTTT CAIILRRNTGELFF
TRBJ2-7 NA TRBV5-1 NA TGCGCCAGCAGGAGAGGGAACCACGAGCAGTACTTC CASRRGNHEQYF
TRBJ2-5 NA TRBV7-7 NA TGTGCCAGCAGTCTTTCCGGACAGCAAGAGACCCAGTACTTC CASSLSGQQETQYF
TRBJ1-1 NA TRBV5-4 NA TGTGCCAGCAGCTTGGATGCAGGGCCGAACACTGAAGCTTTCTTT CASSLDAGPNTEAFF
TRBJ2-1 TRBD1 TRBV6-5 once TGTGCCAGCAGTCCGGACAGGGGCAATGAGCAGTTCTTC CASSPDRGNEQFF
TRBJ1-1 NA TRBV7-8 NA TGTGCCAGCAGCTTCGGACAGTTAGTAACTGAAGCTTTCTTT CASSFGQLVTEAFF
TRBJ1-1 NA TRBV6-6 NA TGTGCCAGCAGTTGGACAGCCAACACTGAAGCTTTCTTT CASSWTANTEAFF
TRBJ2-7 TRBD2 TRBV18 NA TGTGCCAGCTCCTCCGGGGGGGCGATCTACGAGCAGTACTTC CASSSGGAIYEQYF
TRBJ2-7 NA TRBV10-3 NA TGTGCCATCAGTGAGTCAGACGGCGGACGATCCTACGAGCAGTACTTC CAISESDGGRSYEQYF
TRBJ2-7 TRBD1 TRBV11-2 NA TGTGCCAGCAGCTACGCCGGGACAGACTACGAGCAGTACTTC CASSYAGTDYEQYF
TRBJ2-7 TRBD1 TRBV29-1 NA TGCAGCGTCCACAGGGGGTCTCGGAGCGAGCAGTACTTC CSVHRGSRSEQYF
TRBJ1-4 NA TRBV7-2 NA TGTGCCAGCAGCTTCGTCATTGGGACTGGGAATGAAAAACTGTTTTTT CASSFVIGTGNEKLFF
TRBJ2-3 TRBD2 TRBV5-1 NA TGCGCCAGCAGCTTGGTGGCGCTAGCGGGGGCGGATACGCAGTATTTT CASSLVALAGADTQYF
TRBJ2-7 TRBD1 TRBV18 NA TGTGCCAGCTCACCCCAATCGACAGGGCACGAGCAGTACTTC CASSPQSTGHEQYF
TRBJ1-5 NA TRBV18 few TGTGCCAGCTCACCAGGGGCAGGGGACGGTAGGGCTCGAATTAGCAATCAGCCCCAGCATTTT CASSPGAGDGRARISNQPQHF
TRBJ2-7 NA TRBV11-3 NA TGTGCCAGCAGCCGTACAGGAACGGGTGAGCAGTACTTC CASSRTGTGEQYF
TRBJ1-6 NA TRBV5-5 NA TGTGCCAGCAGCTTGGTCTTTGAACAGCCCCTCCACTTT CASSLVFEQPLHF
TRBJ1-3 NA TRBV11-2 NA TGTGCCAGCAGCTTAGGGTCTCTTGTTGCTGGAAACACCATATATTTT CASSLGSLVAGNTIYF
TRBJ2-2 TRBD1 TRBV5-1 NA TGCGCCAGCAGCTTTGGACAGGGAAAGACCGGGGAGCTGTTTTTT CASSFGQGKTGELFF
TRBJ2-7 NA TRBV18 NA TGTGCCAGCTCCCTAGGGACCCCCCGAACATACGAGCAGTACTTC CASSLGTPRTYEQYF
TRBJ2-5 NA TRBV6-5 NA TGTGCCAGCAGGCCTCCTGTCCCTCAAGAGACCCAGTACTTC CASRPPVPQETQYF
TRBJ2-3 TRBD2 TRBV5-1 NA TGCGCCAGCAGCTTGGCCTCGAGCGGGGGGGCGTCAGATACGCAGTATTTT CASSLASSGGASDTQYF
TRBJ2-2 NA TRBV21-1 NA TGTGCCAGCAGCCCTCCCGATAACCCTTTAACCGGGGAGCTGTTTTTT CASSPPDNPLTGELFF
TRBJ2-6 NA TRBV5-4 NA TGTGCCAGCAGCTTGGAGGGGACTGGGGCCAACGTCCTGACTTTC CASSLEGTGANVLTF
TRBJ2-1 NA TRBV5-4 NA TGTGCCAGCAGCCGGGACTCCAACGACAATGAGCAGTTCTTC CASSRDSNDNEQFF
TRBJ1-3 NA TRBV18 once TGTGCCAGCTCACCGAGGGCGATTGACAGCTCTGGAAACACCATATATTTT CASSPRAIDSSGNTIYF
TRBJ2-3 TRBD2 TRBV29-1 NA TGCAGCGTCCGAGCGGGACCCGCCGATACGCAGTATTTT CSVRAGPADTQYF
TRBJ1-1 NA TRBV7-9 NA TGTGCCAGCAGCTGGGACGGCCAGATGAACACTGAAGCTTTCTTT CASSWDGQMNTEAFF
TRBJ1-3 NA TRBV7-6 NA TGTGCCAGCAGCCCGTCATACAATGGGGACGGAAACACCATATATTTT CASSPSYNGDGNTIYF